This is a list of T cell receptor beta chains from one sample in a study of PD-1 blockade in classical Hodgkin lymphoma. Sequenced by immunoSEQ multiplex PCR; TCRdb stores in-frame clones only, minus some. The sample lists more than 95,000 clones; more than 70% were seen once. This specimen consisted of peripheral blood mononuclear cells (PBMCs), obtained before the fourth cycle of nivolumab. The receptors were sampled from a human donor with classical Hodgkin lymphoma. CDR3s include the opening cysteine and the closing phenylalanine or tryptophan. The D gene is left open where the match is weak. Not every row has a clone size; where given, it reads once, few, many or a size class.

>once|TRBV2|TRBJ2-7|TRBD2
CASEWGEGVYEQYF
TGTGCCAGCGAGTGGGGGGAGGGCGTTTACGAGCAGTACTTC
>.|TRBV5-6|TRBJ2-7|.
CASSLFNWWTSNPYEQYF
TGTGCCAGCAGCTTGTTCAATTGGTGGACCTCCAACCCCTACGAGCAGTACTTC
>.|TRBV28|TRBJ1-2|.
CASSFSGRALYGYTF
TGTGCCAGCAGTTTTTCGGGGAGGGCTCTATATGGCTACACCTTC
>.|TRBV5-6|TRBJ1-2|TRBD1
CASSQGTGGEYGYTF
TGTGCCAGCAGCCAGGGCACAGGGGGTGAATATGGCTACACCTTC
>.|TRBV6-1|TRBJ1-1|.
CASRPTGRVEAFF
TGTGCCAGCAGACCCACAGGGCGGGTTGAAGCTTTCTTT
>.|TRBV7-9|TRBJ2-7|.
CASSSTQGYEQYF
TGTGCCAGCAGCTCCACACAGGGCTACGAGCAGTACTTC
>.|TRBV7-2|TRBJ2-5|TRBD2
CASSLEALAGRAQYF
TGTGCCAGCAGCTTAGAGGCGCTAGCGGGGAGGGCCCAGTACTTC
>.|TRBV4-2|TRBJ1-5|.
CASSQEGSPSNQPQHF
TGTGCCAGCAGCCAAGAGGGTAGTCCGAGCAATCAGCCCCAGCATTTT
>.|TRBV29-1|TRBJ2-1|.
CSVDGGYNEQFF
TGCAGCGTTGATGGAGGTTACAATGAGCAGTTCTTC
>.|TRBV6-5|TRBJ2-1|TRBD2
CASSYGLAGRNEQFF
TGTGCCAGCAGTTACGGGCTAGCGGGGCGAAATGAGCAGTTCTTC
>.|TRBV28|TRBJ2-7|.
CASSSKREQYF
TGTGCCAGCAGCTCTAAGCGCGAGCAGTACTTC
>.|TRBV7-9|TRBJ1-4|.
CASSLTGGLNEKLFF
TGTGCCAGCAGCTTGACGGGGGGCCTTAATGAAAAACTGTTTTTT
>.|TRBV5-6|TRBJ2-5|TRBD2
CASSLVGDYQWETQYF
TGTGCCAGCAGCTTGGTAGGGGACTATCAGTGGGAGACCCAGTACTTC
>.|TRBV2|TRBJ1-5|TRBD1
CASSEQGGNQPQHF
TGTGCCAGCAGTGAACAGGGGGGCAATCAGCCCCAGCATTTT
>.|TRBV7-2|TRBJ2-1|TRBD2
CASSLGAGGPNEQFF
TGTGCCAGCAGCTTAGGGGCGGGAGGGCCCAATGAGCAGTTCTTC
>.|TRBV11-2|TRBJ2-3|TRBD2
CASSLRQAGGSTDTQYF
TGTGCCAGCAGCTTGCGGCAAGCGGGAGGTAGCACAGATACGCAGTATTTT
>.|TRBV7-2|TRBJ2-7|TRBD2
CASSLVLAGADFAYEQYF
TGTGCCAGCAGCTTAGTACTAGCGGGAGCTGATTTCGCGTACGAGCAGTACTTC
>.|TRBV30|TRBJ2-1|.
CAWTKGGVSYNEQFF
TGTGCCTGGACTAAGGGGGGAGTCTCCTACAATGAGCAGTTCTTC
>.|TRBV4-2|TRBJ2-7|TRBD2
CASSQDVGGSYDEQYF
TGTGCCAGCAGCCAAGATGTCGGCGGGAGTTATGACGAGCAGTACTTC
>.|TRBV30|TRBJ1-2|.
CAWRPSPHRVGDVLNYGYTF
TGTGCCTGGAGACCTAGCCCTCACAGGGTTGGGGATGTGTTAAACTATGGCTACACCTTC
>.|TRBV11-2|TRBJ1-2|TRBD1
CASSPGTGVYGYTF
TGTGCCAGCAGCCCTGGGACAGGGGTGTATGGCTACACCTTC
>.|TRBV7-2|TRBJ1-1|TRBD1
CASSAGTGTNTEAFF
TGTGCCAGCAGCGCCGGGACAGGGACGAACACTGAAGCTTTCTTT
>.|TRBV28|TRBJ1-4|TRBD1
CASRLRQGTTNEKLFF
TGTGCCAGCAGACTCCGACAGGGAACAACTAATGAAAAACTGTTTTTT
>.|TRBV25-1|TRBJ2-1|.
CASSEWGHNEQFF
TGTGCCAGCAGTGAATGGGGCCACAATGAGCAGTTCTTC
>.|TRBV27|TRBJ2-2|TRBD2
CASMGGTSGRTGELFF
TGTGCCAGCATGGGCGGCACCAGCGGGAGGACCGGGGAGCTGTTTTTT
>.|TRBV30|TRBJ2-5|TRBD2
CAWSPGLAGETQYF
TGTGCCTGGAGCCCAGGACTAGCGGGAGAGACCCAGTACTTC
>.|TRBV5-5|TRBJ2-1|.
CASSLEGLLRFTYNEQFF
TGTGCCAGCAGCTTGGAAGGACTCCTAAGATTCACCTACAATGAGCAGTTCTTC
>once|TRBV18|TRBJ1-2|TRBD1
CASSHAMTGYYGYTF
TGTGCCAGCTCGCATGCCATGACAGGGTACTATGGCTACACCTTC
>.|TRBV4-3|TRBJ2-5|.
CASSRLKTGTGQETQYF
TGCGCCAGCAGCCGATTAAAGACTGGAACGGGGCAAGAGACCCAGTACTTC
>few|TRBV6-5|TRBJ1-1|TRBD1
CASQGATEAFF
TGTGCCAGCCAGGGGGCGACTGAAGCTTTCTTT
>.|TRBV29-1|TRBJ1-5|.
CSVWDSNQPQHF
TGCAGCGTTTGGGATAGCAATCAGCCCCAGCATTTT
>.|TRBV5-5|TRBJ2-1|.
CASSLALSPGDNEQFF
TGTGCCAGCAGCTTGGCCCTAAGCCCAGGAGACAATGAGCAGTTCTTC
>.|TRBV6-6|TRBJ2-7|TRBD2
CASSYGSAGGTYEQYF
TGTGCCAGCAGTTACGGGTCGGCGGGAGGGACCTACGAGCAGTACTTC
>.|TRBV5-1|TRBJ2-1|TRBD2
CASSFGLAMIIRTYNEQFF
TGCGCCAGCAGCTTCGGACTAGCAATGATAATAAGGACCTACAATGAGCAGTTCTTC
>.|TRBV14|TRBJ1-2|TRBD1
CASSPKLTGAGYTF
TGTGCCAGCAGCCCAAAACTGACAGGGGCCGGCTACACCTTC
>.|TRBV11-3|TRBJ2-1|TRBD1
CASSLRGTGGNEQFF
TGTGCCAGCAGCTTACGAGGGACAGGAGGGAATGAGCAGTTCTTC
>.|TRBV28|TRBJ1-4|.
CASERKGEKLFF
TGTGCCAGCGAGAGAAAAGGGGAAAAACTGTTTTTT
>.|TRBV11-2|TRBJ2-5|.
CASSLDPLQETQYF
TGTGCCAGCAGCTTAGATCCCCTTCAAGAGACCCAGTACTTC
>.|TRBV28|TRBJ2-7|.
CASRQGQDEQYF
TGTGCCAGCAGACAGGGTCAGGACGAGCAGTACTTC
>.|TRBV10-3|TRBJ2-5|TRBD2
CAISHPGTSGNYQETQYF
TGTGCCATCAGCCATCCCGGGACTAGCGGGAACTACCAAGAGACCCAGTACTTC
>once|TRBV19|TRBJ2-3|TRBD1
CASRARTGGAWDTQYF
TGTGCCAGTAGGGCTCGGACAGGGGGTGCCTGGGATACGCAGTATTTT
>.|TRBV20-1|TRBJ1-2|.
CSASDYPGYTF
TGCAGTGCTAGCGATTATCCCGGCTACACCTTC
>once|TRBV19|TRBJ1-2|TRBD1
CASTRQGVYGYTF
TGTGCCAGCACGAGACAGGGAGTCTATGGCTACACCTTC
>.|TRBV13|TRBJ1-1|.
CASSLAGREAFF
TGTGCCAGCAGCTTAGCAGGCAGAGAGGCTTTCTTT
>.|TRBV6-6|TRBJ1-6|.
CASSYSRSSYNSPLHF
TGTGCCAGCAGTTACAGTAGGAGCTCCTATAATTCACCCCTCCACTTT
>.|TRBV15|TRBJ2-6|.
CATSSGRAGPTGANVLTF
TGTGCCACCAGCTCGGGCAGGGCAGGGCCCACTGGGGCCAACGTCCTGACTTTC
>.|TRBV27|TRBJ2-3|.
CASSSPPGKPSTDTQYF
TGTGCCAGCAGTTCCCCCCCGGGGAAACCTAGCACAGATACGCAGTATTTT
>few|TRBV7-9|TRBJ1-2|.
CASEGLYYGYTF
TGTGCCAGCGAGGGACTATACTATGGCTACACCTTC
>few|TRBV25-1|TRBJ1-2|TRBD1
CASSEAIPGTGYGYTF
TGTGCCAGCAGTGAAGCCATCCCAGGGACAGGCTATGGCTACACCTTC
>.|TRBV5-4|TRBJ1-2|.
CASSFDNALNYGYTF
TGTGCCAGCAGCTTCGATAATGCGCTTAACTATGGCTACACCTTC
>.|TRBV19|TRBJ2-7|.
CASRKAKYEQYF
TGTGCCAGTAGGAAGGCGAAATACGAGCAGTACTTC
>.|TRBV23-1|TRBJ2-3|TRBD2
CASSQPGTSLTTDTQYF
TGCGCCAGCAGTCAACCCGGGACTAGTCTAACTACAGATACGCAGTATTTT
>.|TRBV28|TRBJ2-7|.
CASSFRGSRSYEQYF
TGTGCCAGCAGTTTTCGTGGGAGTCGATCCTACGAGCAGTACTTC
>.|TRBV4-1|TRBJ2-7|TRBD2
CASSQVLAVAYEQYF
TGCGCCAGCAGCCAAGTACTAGCGGTCGCCTACGAGCAGTACTTC
>.|TRBV27|TRBJ2-1|.
CASSQTLSWGAGYNEQFF
TGTGCCAGCAGCCAAACCCTATCGTGGGGGGCAGGCTACAATGAGCAGTTCTTC
>once|TRBV18|TRBJ1-5|TRBD1
CASSPGQSNQPQHF
TGTGCCAGCTCACCGGGACAGAGCAATCAGCCCCAGCATTTT
>.|TRBV27|TRBJ1-3|TRBD1
CASSPLGTGRFGVGRNTIYF
TGTGCCAGCAGCCCGCTGGGGACAGGGAGGTTTGGGGTCGGTCGAAACACCATATATTTT
>.|TRBV7-2|TRBJ2-5|.
CASSLSTQETQYF
TGTGCCAGCAGCTTGAGCACCCAAGAGACCCAGTACTTC